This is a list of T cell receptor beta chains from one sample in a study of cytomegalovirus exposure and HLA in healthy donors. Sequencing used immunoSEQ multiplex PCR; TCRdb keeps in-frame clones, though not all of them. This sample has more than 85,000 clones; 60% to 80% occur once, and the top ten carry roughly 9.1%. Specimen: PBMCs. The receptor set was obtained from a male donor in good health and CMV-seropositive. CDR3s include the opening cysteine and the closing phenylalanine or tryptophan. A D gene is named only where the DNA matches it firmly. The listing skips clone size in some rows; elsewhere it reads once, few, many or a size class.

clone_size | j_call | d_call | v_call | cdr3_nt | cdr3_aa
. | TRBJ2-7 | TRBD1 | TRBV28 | TGTGCCAGCAGACAGAGGGACAGGGCTGACTACGAGCAGTACTTC | CASRQRDRADYEQYF
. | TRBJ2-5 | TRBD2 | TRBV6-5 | TGTGCCAGCAGTTACCGGCCTAGCGGCCAAGAGACCCAGTACTTC | CASSYRPSGQETQYF
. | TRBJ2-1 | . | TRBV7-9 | TGTGCCAGCAGCCTCGGCCAGGGAAGAAATGAGCAGTTCTTC | CASSLGQGRNEQFF
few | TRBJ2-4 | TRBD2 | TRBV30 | TGTGCCGGCCAGCGGGAACCCAAAAACATTCAGTACTTC | CAGQREPKNIQYF
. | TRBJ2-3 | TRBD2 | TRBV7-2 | TGTGCCAGCAGCTTTTTGGGGGGACTAAACGCAGATACGCAGTATTTT | CASSFLGGLNADTQYF
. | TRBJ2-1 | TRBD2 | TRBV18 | TGTGCCAGCTCATCGCCGACTAGCGGGAGAGGTGAGCAGTTCTTC | CASSSPTSGRGEQFF
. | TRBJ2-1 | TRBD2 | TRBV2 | TGTGCCAGCAGTGACGTGGTAGCGGGTGATGAGCAGTTCTTC | CASSDVVAGDEQFF
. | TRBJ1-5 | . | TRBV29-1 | TGCAGCGTGAGAACGGGGGATAGCAATCAGCCCCAGCATTTT | CSVRTGDSNQPQHF
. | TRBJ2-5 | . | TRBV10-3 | TGTGCCATCAGTGAAGGAGGGGAGACCCAGTACTTC | CAISEGGETQYF
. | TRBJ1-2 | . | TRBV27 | TGTGCCAGCAGTTTTCGGTCTTCCTATGGCTACACCTTC | CASSFRSSYGYTF
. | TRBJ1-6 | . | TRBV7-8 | TGTGCCAGCAGCTTATATGCAGGGGCTAATTCACCCCTCCACTTT | CASSLYAGANSPLHF
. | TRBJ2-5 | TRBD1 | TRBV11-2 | TGTGCCAGCAGTCCGACCTGGGACAGGGCTTCAGGGGGCCAGTACTTC | CASSPTWDRASGGQYF
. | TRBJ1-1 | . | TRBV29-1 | TGCAGCGCCCCCGGGGGACGGAGGAACACTGAAGCTTTCTTT | CSAPGGRRNTEAFF
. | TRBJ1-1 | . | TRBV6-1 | TGTGCCAGCAGTGAAGGCCAAGGGAGGAACGCTTTCTTT | CASSEGQGRNAFF
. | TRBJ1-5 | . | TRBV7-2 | TGTGCCAGCAGCATGGACATCAATCAGCCCCAGCATTTT | CASSMDINQPQHF
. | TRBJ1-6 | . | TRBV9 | TGTGCCAGCAGCGTAGTTGGGGGGAATTCACCCCTCCACTTT | CASSVVGGNSPLHF
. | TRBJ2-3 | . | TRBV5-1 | TGCGCCAGCAGCTTGTCCAGCGGGAGCACAGATACGCAGTATTTT | CASSLSSGSTDTQYF
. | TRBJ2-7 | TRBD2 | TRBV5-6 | TGTGCCAGCAGCGACAGAGCGGGAGGCTACGAGCAGTACTTC | CASSDRAGGYEQYF
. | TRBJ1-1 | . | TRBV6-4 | TGTGCCAGCAGTGAAGGGGCAGGGACTGAAGCTTTCTTT | CASSEGAGTEAFF
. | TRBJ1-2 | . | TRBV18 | TGTGCCAGCTCAAGCGGACCGAAAACCTATGGCTACACCTTC | CASSSGPKTYGYTF
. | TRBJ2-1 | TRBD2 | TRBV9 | TGTGCCAGCAGCGTAGCAGCGGGAGGCCTCTCCTACAATGAGCAGTTCTTC | CASSVAAGGLSYNEQFF
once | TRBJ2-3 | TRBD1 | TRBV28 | TGTGCCACAAGAGACAGGGTTGGCACAGATACGCAGTATTTT | CATRDRVGTDTQYF
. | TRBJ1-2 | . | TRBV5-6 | TGTGCCAGCAGCTTCCCTGGGGGGGGAAGTGGCTACACCTTC | CASSFPGGGSGYTF
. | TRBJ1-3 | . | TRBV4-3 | TGCGCCAGCAGCCAAGATATAGGGACATTAACTGGAAACACCATATATTTT | CASSQDIGTLTGNTIYF
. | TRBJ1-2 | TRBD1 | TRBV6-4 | TGTGCCAGCAGTCCACGGACAGGATCAAACTATGGCTACACCTTC | CASSPRTGSNYGYTF
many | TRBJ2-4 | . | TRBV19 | TGTGCCAGTAGTCCCGGACAGTGGAAAAACATTCAGTACTTC | CASSPGQWKNIQYF
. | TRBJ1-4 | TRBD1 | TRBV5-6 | TGTGCCAGCAGCTTGGAGGGGACAGGGGAAAAACTGTTTTTT | CASSLEGTGEKLFF
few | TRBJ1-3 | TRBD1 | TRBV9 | TGTGCCAGCAGCAGGACAGGGGCCGGAAACACCATATATTTT | CASSRTGAGNTIYF
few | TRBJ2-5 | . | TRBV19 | TGTGCCAGTAGTAGCCCCGGATCTCCGGGGGAAGAGACCCAGTACTTC | CASSSPGSPGEETQYF
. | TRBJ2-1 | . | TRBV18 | TGTGCCAGCTCACCAGTCGGGGGCTACAATGAGCAGTTCTTC | CASSPVGGYNEQFF
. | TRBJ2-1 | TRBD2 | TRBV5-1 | TGCGCCAGCAGCGACACTAGCGGCCAAGGGGTTGAGCAGTTCTTC | CASSDTSGQGVEQFF
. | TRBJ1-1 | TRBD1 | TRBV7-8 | TGTGCCAGCAGCTTAACGGACAGGGGGTACACTGAAGCTTTCTTT | CASSLTDRGYTEAFF
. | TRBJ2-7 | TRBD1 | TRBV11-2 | TGTGCCAGCAGCCCGGGACAGGGCCTCTACGAGCAGTACTTC | CASSPGQGLYEQYF
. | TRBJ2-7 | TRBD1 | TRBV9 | TGTGCCAGCAGCTCACAGGGGAACGAGCAGTACTTC | CASSSQGNEQYF
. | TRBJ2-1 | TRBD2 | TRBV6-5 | TGTGCCAGCAGTATGGGACTAGCGGGAGGGGGTGAGCAGTTCTTC | CASSMGLAGGGEQFF
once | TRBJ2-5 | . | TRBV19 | TGTGCCAGTAGTATTAGACGGGATCGAGAGACCCAGTACTTC | CASSIRRDRETQYF
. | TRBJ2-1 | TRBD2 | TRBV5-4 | TGTGCCAGCAGCCCTCGGACTAGCCCGACCCATGAGTTCTTC | CASSPRTSPTHEFF
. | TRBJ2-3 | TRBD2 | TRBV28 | TGTGCCAGCAGTTCACGACTAAGCGGGAGGTCAGATACGCAGTATTTT | CASSSRLSGRSDTQYF
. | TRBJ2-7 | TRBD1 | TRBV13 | TGTGCCAGCAGCCGTGGACAGGGATCCGGACTCGGCGAGCAGTACTTC | CASSRGQGSGLGEQYF
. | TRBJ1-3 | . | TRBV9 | TGTGCCAGCAGCGCCCAGGGAGGCTCTGGAAACACCATATATTTT | CASSAQGGSGNTIYF
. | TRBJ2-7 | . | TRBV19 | TGTGCCAGTAGTGAACAGGGAGACTACGAGCAGTACTTC | CASSEQGDYEQYF
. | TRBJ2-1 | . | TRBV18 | TGTGCCAGCTCACCTAGGGGAATTTCCTACAATGAGCAGTTCTTC | CASSPRGISYNEQFF
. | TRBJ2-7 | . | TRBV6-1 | TGTGCCAGCAGTGAAGTTGTGGGGGCCCCCCGCGAGCAGTACTTC | CASSEVVGAPREQYF
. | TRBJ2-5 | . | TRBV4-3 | TGCGCCAGCAGCCAAGCAGAATGGGAGACCCAGTACTTC | CASSQAEWETQYF
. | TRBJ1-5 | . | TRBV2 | TGTGCCAGCAGTGAACAGGGGAATCAGCCCCAGCATTTT | CASSEQGNQPQHF
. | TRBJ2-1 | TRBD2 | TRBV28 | TGTGCCAGCAGCCTCGCAGACGGGAGGGCGAAGGAGCAGTTCTTC | CASSLADGRAKEQFF
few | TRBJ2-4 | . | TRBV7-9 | TGTTCCAGCAGCTTAACCGGGACTGGAAAAAACAGTCAGTACTTC | CSSSLTGTGKNSQYF
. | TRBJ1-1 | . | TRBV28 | TGTGCCAGCAGCCCCACGGTGGAGTGGAACACTGAAGCTTTCTTT | CASSPTVEWNTEAFF
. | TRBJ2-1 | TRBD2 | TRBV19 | TGTGCTGCTCAATCCCGGACTAGCGGGGGCAATGAGCAGTTCTTC | CAAQSRTSGGNEQFF
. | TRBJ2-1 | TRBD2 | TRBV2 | TGTGCCAGCAGCATACTAGCGGGAGAATCCCAAGAGCAGTTCTTC | CASSILAGESQEQFF
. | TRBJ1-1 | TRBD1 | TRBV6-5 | TGTGCCAGCAGCTGGACAGGGAACACTGAAGCTTTCTTT | CASSWTGNTEAFF
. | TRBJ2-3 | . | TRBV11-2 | TGTGCCAGCAGCCTCAGCGGACTACACACAGATACGCAGTATTTT | CASSLSGLHTDTQYF
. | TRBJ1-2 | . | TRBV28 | TGTGCCAGCAGTTTAGGCGGGTTTATCGATGGCTACACCTTC | CASSLGGFIDGYTF
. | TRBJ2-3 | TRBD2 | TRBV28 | TGTGCCAGCAGATCCTTTAACCCGGGACTAGCGGGAGGCACAGGTACGCAGTATTTT | CASRSFNPGLAGGTGTQYF
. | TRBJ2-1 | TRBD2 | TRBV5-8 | TGTGCCAGCAGCTTCCGGACTAGCGGGAGGGCCGGGTATGAGCAGTTCTTC | CASSFRTSGRAGYEQFF
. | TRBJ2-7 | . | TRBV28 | TGTGCCAGCACGGGGGACGGCCCCTACGAGCAGTACTTC | CASTGDGPYEQYF
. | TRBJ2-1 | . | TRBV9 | TGTGCCAGCAGCGGGGGCGGCCGGGGGGAGCAGTTCTTC | CASSGGGRGEQFF
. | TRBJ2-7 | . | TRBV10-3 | TGTGCCACCAGGACTCCAGACTACGAGCAGTACTTC | CATRTPDYEQYF
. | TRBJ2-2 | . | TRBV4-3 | TGCGCCAGCAGCCAAGATAAGAACACCGGGGAGCTGTTTTTT | CASSQDKNTGELFF